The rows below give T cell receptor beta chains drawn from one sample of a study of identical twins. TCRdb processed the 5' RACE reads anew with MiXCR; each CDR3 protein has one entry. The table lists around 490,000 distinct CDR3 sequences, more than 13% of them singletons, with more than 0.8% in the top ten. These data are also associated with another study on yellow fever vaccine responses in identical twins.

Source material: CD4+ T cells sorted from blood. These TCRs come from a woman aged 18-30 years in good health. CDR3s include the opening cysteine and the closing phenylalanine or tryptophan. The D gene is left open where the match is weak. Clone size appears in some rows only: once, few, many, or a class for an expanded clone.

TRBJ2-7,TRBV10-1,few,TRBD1,CASILGQGRSYEQYF,TGCGCCAGCATCCTAGGACAGGGCCGCTCCTACGAGCAGTACTTC
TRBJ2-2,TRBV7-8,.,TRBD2,CASSWGLAGSGELFF,TGTGCCAGCAGCTGGGGACTAGCGGGATCCGGGGAGCTGTTTTTT
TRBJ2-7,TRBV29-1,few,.,CSVVFRGRSSYEQYF,TGCAGCGTTGTCTTTAGGGGCCGCAGCTCCTACGAGCAGTACTTC
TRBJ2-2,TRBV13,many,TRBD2,CASSPLAAGELFF,TGTGCCAGCAGCCCACTAGCGGCCGGGGAGCTGTTTTTT
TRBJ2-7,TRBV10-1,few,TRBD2,CASSASTSGGYEQYF,TGCGCCAGCAGTGCCTCGACTAGCGGGGGCTACGAGCAGTACTTC
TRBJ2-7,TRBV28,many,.,CASRSILVAEQYF,TGTGCCAGCAGGAGTATACTAGTAGCCGAGCAGTACTTC
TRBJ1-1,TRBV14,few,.,CASNNRAGSTEAFF,TGTGCCAGCAACAACAGGGCGGGGAGCACTGAAGCTTTCTTT
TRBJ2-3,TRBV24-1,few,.,CATSDLAAQSTDTQYF,TGTGCCACCAGTGATTTGGCAGCCCAGAGCACAGATACGCAGTATTTT
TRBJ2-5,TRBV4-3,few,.,CASSQAQAFQETQYF,TGCGCCAGCAGCCAGGCACAGGCGTTCCAAGAGACCCAGTACTTC
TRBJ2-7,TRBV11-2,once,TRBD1,CASSTPRDRGYEQYF,TGTGCCAGCAGCACGCCCAGGGACAGGGGCTACGAGCAGTACTTC
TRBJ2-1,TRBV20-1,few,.,CSARAPRRVYNEQFF,TGCAGTGCTAGAGCCCCACGCCGCGTGTACAATGAGCAGTTCTTC
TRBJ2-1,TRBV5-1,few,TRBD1,CASSFGRQGGNNEQFF,TGCGCCAGCAGCTTTGGGAGACAGGGGGGGAACAATGAGCAGTTCTTC
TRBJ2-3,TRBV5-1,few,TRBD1,CASSWTGHSTDTQYF,TGCGCCAGCAGTTGGACAGGGCATAGCACAGATACGCAGTATTTT
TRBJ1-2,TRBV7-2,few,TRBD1,CASSLTTGSRNGYTF,TGTGCCAGCAGCTTAACGACAGGGAGTAGAAATGGCTACACCTTC
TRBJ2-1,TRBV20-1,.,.,CSAVRVSYNEQFF,TGCAGTGCTGTGAGGGTATCCTACAATGAGCAGTTCTTC
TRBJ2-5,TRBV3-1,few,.,CASSQDKGGRETQYF,TGTGCCAGCAGCCAAGATAAGGGGGGGAGGGAGACCCAGTACTTC
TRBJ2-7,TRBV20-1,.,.,CSARELGEQYF,TGCAGTGCTAGAGAGCTTGGAGAGCAGTACTTC
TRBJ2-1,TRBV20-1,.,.,CSARDLAVKDNEQFF,TGCAGTGCTAGAGATCTGGCGGTGAAAGACAATGAGCAGTTCTTC
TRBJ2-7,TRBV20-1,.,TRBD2,CSAGEGPGVEQYF,TGCAGTGCAGGGGAGGGCCCGGGGGTTGAGCAGTACTTC
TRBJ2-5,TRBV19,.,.,CASGTYQETQYF,TGTGCCAGTGGGACTTACCAAGAGACCCAGTACTTC
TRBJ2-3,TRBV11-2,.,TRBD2,CASSLRMRLAGGGGTDTQYF,TGTGCCAGCAGCTTACGTATGAGGCTAGCGGGAGGCGGAGGCACAGATACGCAGTATTTT
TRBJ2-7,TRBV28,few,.,CASTIPGGISYEQYF,TGTGCCAGCACCATCCCCGGAGGGATCTCCTACGAGCAGTACTTC
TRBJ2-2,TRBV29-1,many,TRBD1,CSVRPDRATGELFF,TGCAGCGTCCGACCGGACAGGGCCACCGGGGAGCTGTTTTTT